Below, 31 T cell receptor beta chains from the same sample are listed, as sequenced in a study of shared clonotypes between healthy human individuals. Libraries were prepared by immunoSEQ multiplex PCR; TCRdb keeps only in-frame clonotypes and omits some of them. This sample has 2 million to 2.5 million clones, with nearly 97% found just once. The source material was naive CD4+ T cells sorted from blood. Specified subset: CD45RA+ positively selected. Receptors originate from a man younger than 30 in good health.

The V gene is TRBV6-6, the J gene TRBJ2-7; the match to TRBD1 covers 8 bases. This CDR3 is built from 13 residues. The ends lost 5 bases at V and 4 bases at J; junction bases unmatched: 4. Per germline, CDR1 MNHNY and CDR2 SVGAGI (reference sequence). In DNA form, the CDR3 reads TGTGCCAGCAGTAGGACAGGGATTTACGAGCAGTACTTC. This translates into CASSRTGIYEQYF.

This clone came up once. V gene TRBV19 combines with J gene TRBJ1-1, with D perhaps matching TRBD1 (5 bases). The CDR3 sequence is 15 residues long. V lost 4 bases, J lost 1 base, and 13 bases lay in between. Germline V CDR1 and CDR2: LNHDA, SQIVND (reference sequence). CDR3 DNA sequence: TGTGCCAGTAGTACGGGACCATCAACGAACACTGAAGCTTTCTTT. Amino acid sequence: CASSTGPSTNTEAFF.

V gene TRBV18 combines with J gene TRBJ2-7; 9 bases fit TRBD1. This CDR3 spans 14 amino acids. Trimming removed 4 bases from V and 5 bases from J; junction bases left unmatched: 6. Germline CDR1 is KGHSH and CDR2 is LQKENI. The CDR3 loop is CASSQGQGSHEQYF. CDR3 nucleotides: TGTGCCAGCTCACAAGGACAGGGGTCCCACGAGCAGTACTTC.

With regard to this clone: Relative to the germline gene, one junction end is altered; a read error may explain this. The chain combines TRBV7-7 with TRBJ2-5, with 8 bases identical to TRBD2. Per germline, CDR1 SSHAT and CDR2 FNYEAQ (reference sequence). The CDR3 contains 16 residues. This chain's CDR3 is CASSFGSGRGQETQYF. The CDR3 DNA reads TGTGCTAGCAGCTTTGGGAGCGGGAGAGGCCAAGAGACCCAGTACTTC.

Note on this clone: Other DNA sequences from this sample encode an identical CDR3 as well. The gene calls are TRBV5-1 and TRBJ2-7, with 13 bases lining up with TRBD2. V shed 0 bases, J shed 2 bases, and the junction held 5 bases outside the gene matches. Germline V gives CDR1 SGHRS, CDR2 YFSETQ. The CDR3 spans 17 residues. CDR3 residues: CASSLGLAGGIPYEQYF. CDR3 bases: TGCGCCAGCAGCTTGGGACTAGCGGGAGGAATACCCTACGAGCAGTACTTC.

This clone showed up just once. The CDR3: CASSPSLIFGSPPEQYF. DNA for the CDR3: TGTGCCAGCAGCCCCTCATTAATATTCGGGAGCCCCCCCGAGCAGTACTTC. The chain couples TRBV7-2 to TRBJ2-7; possible D gene TRBD2, 6 bases. The germline V and J ends were trimmed by 5 bases and 6 bases, with 26 bases remaining between them. CDR1 and CDR2 (germline): SGHTA, FQGNSA. The length of the CDR3 is 17 residues.

V and J are TRBV7-8 and TRBJ2-1; weak D call: TRBD2 (6 bases). The V gene lost 1 base and the J gene lost 1 base, with 20 bases spanning the gap. The germline V gene has CDR1 SGHVS and CDR2 FQNEAQ. The length of the CDR3 is 19 residues. CDR3 DNA: TGTGCCAGCAGCTTAGGATACCTCGGACTAAGCTTATCCTACAATGAGCAGTTCTTC. The encoded protein is CASSLGYLGLSLSYNEQFF. Full variable domain (remainder filled in from reference TRBV7-8 and TRBJ2-1): GAGVSQSPRYKVAKRGQDVALRCDPISGHVSLFWYQQALGQGPEFLTYFQNEAQLDKSGLPSDRFFAERPEGSVSTLKIQRTQQEDSAVYLCASSLGYLGLSLSYNEQFFGPGTRLTVL.

CDR3 protein: CAWKNKAYEQYF. DNA for the CDR3: TGTGCCTGGAAAAACAAAGCTTACGAGCAGTACTTC. The chain uses TRBV30 and TRBJ2-7, with D unclear. V dropped 4 bases and J dropped 4 bases, with 11 bases sitting between them. The length of the CDR3 is 12 residues. The germline gives CDR1 GTSNPN, CDR2 SVGIG (reference sequence).

The J gene is TRBJ2-2, the V gene TRBV5-6; TRBD1 matches 12 bases. Unmatched junction bases numbered 3, after V lost 5 bases and J lost 4 bases. The CDR3 length is 15 residues. CDR1 SGHDT and CDR2 YYEEEE come from the germline V gene. The CDR3 here is CASRGQGAGTGELFF. As DNA, the CDR3 is TGTGCCAGCAGGGGACAGGGGGCGGGCACCGGGGAGCTGTTTTTT.

V is TRBV6-5 and J is TRBJ1-3, with a possible D match to TRBD1 (6 bases). The V and J ends lost 5 bases and 3 bases respectively, with 11 bases between them. Germline loops: CDR1 MNHEY, CDR2 SVGAGI. This CDR3 contains 14 residues. CDR3 bases: TGTGCCAGCAGTCGGGGGCAGGATGGAAACACCATATATTTT. This encodes CASSRGQDGNTIYF.

V usage is TRBV6-4 and J usage is TRBJ2-7; D could derive from TRBD1 or TRBD2 (7 bases each). The CDR3 sequence is 13 residues long. Germline loops: CDR1 MRHNA, CDR2 SNTAGT. V gave up 2 bases and J gave up 5 bases, with 10 bases separating them. The CDR3 DNA reads as TGTGCCAGCAGTGACCAGGGGGGGGACGAGCAGTACTTC. Protein sequence: CASSDQGGDEQYF.

The rearrangement uses TRBV28 and TRBJ1-3; D is unclear. This CDR3 contains 14 residues. Trimming stripped 5 bases from V and 0 bases from J, with 8 bases between. Germline CDR1 MDHEN, CDR2 SYDVKM. CDR3 in amino acids: CASSPELSGNTIYF. Written as DNA, the CDR3 is TGTGCCAGCAGTCCTGAACTCTCTGGAAACACCATATATTTT.

The chain links TRBV27 to TRBJ1-2; D gene uncertain. The V and J ends lost 3 bases and 2 bases respectively, with 10 bases between them. The CDR3 consists of 14 residues. In germline, CDR1 is MNHEY, CDR2 SMNVEV (reference sequence). CDR3 sequence reads: CASSFGGTNYGYTF. CDR3 bases: TGTGCCAGCAGTTTCGGTGGTACCAACTATGGCTACACCTTC.

The V call is TRBV5-6, the J call TRBJ1-6; D may be TRBD1 (6 bases). The CDR3 consists of 14 residues. Per the germline V gene, CDR1 is SGHDT and CDR2 is YYEEEE. Trimming left V 0 bases short and J 9 bases short, with 10 bases between. DNA for the CDR3: TGTGCCAGCAGCTTGGGGAGGGGGACTTCACCCCTCCACTTT. As protein: CASSLGRGTSPLHF. Drawing the rest from reference TRBV5-6 and TRBJ1-6, the complete variable domain is DAGVTQSPTHLIKTRGQQVTLRCSPKSGHDTVSWYQQALGQGPQFIFQYYEEEERQRGNFPDRFSGHQFPNYSSELNVNALLLGDSALYLCASSLGRGTSPLHFGNGTRLTVT.

The chain has TRBV11-3 and TRBJ2-5; D ambiguous. Germline values: CDR1 SGHNT, CDR2 YENEEA. Trimming cost V 5 bases and J 4 bases, with 11 bases left between them. The CDR3 extends over 13 amino acids. The CDR3 sequence is CASSRGFLETQYF. CDR3 nucleotides: TGTGCCAGCAGCCGAGGCTTTCTAGAGACCCAGTACTTC.

J is TRBJ2-2 and V is TRBV5-7, with D possibly being TRBD1 (6 bases). TRBV5-7 is an open reading frame whose function is uncertain. The CDR3 extends over 19 amino acids. The V end lost 0 bases, the J end lost 6 bases, and 24 bases lay between the germline ends. CDR3 DNA sequence: TGTGCCAGCAGCTTGGACCACCACACGCGGTCGCCAGGGGCCGGGGAGCTGTTTTTT. As protein: CASSLDHHTRSPGAGELFF.

This rearrangement joins TRBV5-1 to TRBJ2-7; TRBD1 matches at 8 bases. Germline CDR1 reads SGHRS; CDR2 reads YFSETQ. V lost 0 bases, J lost 4 bases, and 9 bases stayed unmatched. The CDR3 spans 16 residues. The CDR3 protein is CASSLGAGGSRYEQYF. CDR3 coding DNA: TGCGCCAGCAGCTTGGGGGCAGGGGGCAGCCGGTACGAGCAGTACTTC.

The chain combines TRBV7-2 with TRBJ1-2; TRBD1 might be the D (6 bases). With 1 base removed from V and 6 bases from J, the gap between germline ends came to 12 bases. The CDR3 is 14 amino acids. Germline CDR1 reads SGHTA; CDR2 reads FQGNSA. CDR3 sequence (DNA): TGTGCCAGCAGCTTAGTGTGGACAGCCCATGGCTACACCTTC. Translating gives CASSLVWTAHGYTF.

The rearrangement joins TRBV21-1 to TRBJ1-6; TRBD1 is the table's D call, not checked against the DNA. TRBV21-1 is flagged as a pseudogene. The CDR3 covers 17 residues. The CDR3 sequence: CASSKQGDSSYNSPLHF. As DNA, the CDR3 is TGTGCCAGCAGCAAGCAGGGGGACAGCTCCTATAATTCACCCCTCCACTTT.

The V gene is TRBV19, the J gene TRBJ2-1; tentatively, D is TRBD1 or TRBD2 (5 bases each). The germline gives CDR1 LNHDA, CDR2 SQIVND (reference sequence). Trimming left V 6 bases short and J 8 bases short, with 11 bases between. The CDR3 is 12 residues long. Here the CDR3 reads CASRRGAYEQFF. The CDR3, as DNA: TGTGCCAGTAGGAGGGGAGCCTATGAGCAGTTCTTC.

This clone showed up just a few times. This sequence joins TRBV5-1 and TRBJ2-5, with D perhaps assigned TRBD1 or TRBD2 (5 bases each). Germline lookup yields CDR1 SGHRS and CDR2 YFSETQ. The CDR3 has 14 amino acids. V was shortened by 4 bases and J by 1 base, with 11 bases between the two germline ends. The CDR3 spells CASSSPGTQETQYF. The CDR3 DNA reads TGCGCCAGCAGCAGTCCCGGGACCCAAGAGACCCAGTACTTC.

The chain combines TRBV15 with TRBJ1-2; no firm D call. Germline assignment: CDR1 LNHNV and CDR2 YYDKDF (reference sequence). V was cut by 0 bases and J by 4 bases, with 6 bases left in between. CDR3 length: 13 residues. CDR3 sequence: CATSRDDVYGYTF. Written as DNA, the CDR3 is TGTGCCACCAGCAGAGATGACGTCTATGGCTACACCTTC.

The chain joins TRBV15 to TRBJ2-5; no reliable D call. V lost 0 bases and J 13 bases, leaving 12 bases between the germline ends. The CDR3 covers 12 residues. Germline V CDR1 and CDR2: LNHNV, YYDKDF (reference sequence). The CDR3 DNA reads TGTGCCACCAGCAGAGATGCGGAAGGGCGGTACTTC. It specifies CATSRDAEGRYF.

The chain is built from TRBV27 and TRBJ2-1; TRBD2 matches 10 bases. The CDR3 totals 13 residues. Germline CDR1 is MNHEY and CDR2 is SMNVEV (reference sequence). The trim removed 4 bases at V and 12 bases at J, leaving 6 bases unmatched. CDR3 in amino acids: CASSSEAGGRQFF. CDR3 nucleotides: TGTGCCAGCAGTTCCGAAGCGGGGGGGCGGCAGTTCTTC.

This clone was detected once. The genes are TRBV10-3 and TRBJ1-3; 7 bases map to TRBD1. Germline V CDR1 and CDR2: ENHRY, SYGVKD. The CDR3 loop spans 13 amino acids. V shed 5 bases and J 4 bases; nucleotides not matched to a gene: 2. In DNA, the CDR3 is TGTGCCATCAGTCAGGACAGGGGAAACACCATATATTTT. Translating it yields CAISQDRGNTIYF.

As regards this clone: This CDR3 is also generated by other DNA sequences in the sample. J is TRBJ2-5 and V is TRBV5-1; D remains unclear. This CDR3 has 12 amino acids. Trimming took off 5 bases at V and 0 bases at J, with 5 bases between the two ends. Germline lookup yields CDR1 SGHRS and CDR2 YFSETQ. The CDR3 DNA follows: TGCGCCAGCAGGAGAGACCAAGAGACCCAGTACTTC. Translating it yields CASRRDQETQYF.

The V and J genes are TRBV13 and TRBJ2-7, with D uncertain. The CDR3 length is 14 residues. V lost 3 bases to trimming and J lost 0 bases, with 9 bases between them. CDR1 is PRHDT, CDR2 FYEKMQ, per germline (reference sequence). CDR3 nucleotides: TGTGCCAGCAGCTTGCGGCGCCTCTCCTACGAGCAGTACTTC. Translating it yields CASSLRRLSYEQYF.

V is TRBV7-8 and J is TRBJ2-6, with 12 bases matching TRBD2. Trimming removed 3 bases from V and 0 bases from J; junction bases left unmatched: 15. Germline values: CDR1 SGHVS, CDR2 FQNEAQ. This CDR3 is 22 amino acids long. The CDR3 sequence is CASSFRAKTSGGSSSGANVLTF. DNA of the CDR3: TGTGCCAGCAGCTTTAGGGCGAAGACTAGCGGGGGCTCAAGCTCTGGGGCCAACGTCCTGACTTTC.

This chain connects TRBV28 to TRBJ1-5; D possibly corresponds to TRBD1 (6 bases). The V and J ends lost 5 bases and 1 base respectively, with 15 bases between them. In germline, CDR1 is MDHEN, CDR2 SYDVKM. The CDR3 length is 16 residues. The CDR3 DNA follows: TGTGCCAGCAGTCCTCTAGGTCAGGGGAGCAATCAGCCCCAGCATTTT. This codes for CASSPLGQGSNQPQHF.

This clone came up once. The J gene is TRBJ2-1, the V gene TRBV6-5, with D uncertain. This CDR3 region has 15 residues. With 5 bases removed from V and 4 bases from J, the gap between germline ends came to 15 bases. CDR1 and CDR2 from the germline V gene are MNHEY and SVGAGI. CDR3 sequence: CASSLDFTIYNEQFF. The CDR3 DNA follows: TGTGCCAGCAGTCTCGACTTTACGATTTACAATGAGCAGTTCTTC.

The V call is TRBV7-9, the J call TRBJ1-6; D gene unclear. The length of the CDR3 is 15 residues. Germline CDR1 is SEHNR and CDR2 is FQNEAQ (reference sequence). V was pared by 4 bases and J by 6 bases, with 13 bases between. In DNA, the CDR3 is TGTGCCAGCAGCTCCGGCTCCAACCGTAATTCACCCCTCCACTTT. This encodes CASSSGSNRNSPLHF.